This T cell receptor (beta chain) was recovered during a study of T cell changes during pregnancy in multiple sclerosis. TCRdb keeps only in-frame clones here, not all; method: immunoSEQ multiplex PCR. The sample holds under 45,000 clones, about nine tenths seen once. The CDR3 consists of 11 residues. In germline, CDR1 is SQVTM, CDR2 ANQGSEA. The trim removed 5 bases at V and 8 bases at J, leaving 3 bases unmatched. The chain employs TRBV29-1 and TRBJ1-2; 9 positions match TRBD1. The specimen was CD4+ T cells from peripheral blood mononuclear cells, collected in the second trimester of pregnancy. This receptor was taken from a female donor in good health, enrolled as a control in a pregnancy study. The CDR3 region is CSVRQGDGYTF. CDR3 coding DNA: TGCAGCGTTCGACAGGGGGACGGCTACACCTTC. Looking up the rest from reference TRBV29-1 and TRBJ1-2 gives the full variable domain: SAVISQKPSRDICQRGTSLTIQCQVDSQVTMMFWYRQQPGQSLTLIATANQGSEATYESGFVIDKFPISRPNLTFSTLTVSNMSPEDSSIYLCSVRQGDGYTFGSGTRLTVV.